The rows below give T cell receptor beta chains drawn from one sample of a study of blood T cell repertoires in COVID-19. Assay: immunoSEQ multiplex PCR; the TCRdb copy retains only in-frame clones and omits some. The sample lists fewer than 200,000 clones, approximately 80% occurring once. Sequencing was carried out using peripheral blood. Receptors were obtained from a human donor in a cohort sampled during active COVID-19. CDR3s include the opening cysteine and the closing phenylalanine or tryptophan. A D gene is named only where the DNA matches it firmly. Where a row states a size, it is once, few, many or the class of an expanded clone; other rows omit it.

CDR3 protein: CASSAGTGGYEQYF
CDR3 DNA: TGCGCCAGCAGTGCCGGGACAGGGGGCTACGAGCAGTACTTC
clone size: -
J gene: TRBJ2-7
CDR3 length: 14
D gene: TRBD1
V gene: TRBV10-1

CDR3 protein: CASSHRYEMWVKKGQGLADEQFF
CDR3 DNA: TGTGCCAGCAGTCACCGATACGAAATGTGGGTCAAAAAGGGACAGGGGTTAGCTGATGAGCAGTTCTTC
clone size: -
J gene: TRBJ2-1
CDR3 length: 23
D gene: TRBD1
V gene: TRBV6-6

CDR3 protein: CASTHGTSGGNEQFF
CDR3 DNA: TGTGCCAGCACACACGGGACTAGCGGGGGTAATGAGCAGTTCTTC
clone size: -
J gene: TRBJ2-1
CDR3 length: 15
D gene: TRBD2
V gene: TRBV2

CDR3 protein: CATAQGPYSNQPQHF
CDR3 DNA: TGTGCCACCGCACAGGGGCCATATAGCAATCAGCCCCAGCATTTT
clone size: -
J gene: TRBJ1-5
CDR3 length: 15
D gene: TRBD1
V gene: TRBV7-2

CDR3 protein: CASSTTRTGNEQYF
CDR3 DNA: TGTGCCAGCAGTACCACCCGGACAGGGAACGAGCAGTACTTC
clone size: -
J gene: TRBJ2-7
CDR3 length: 14
D gene: TRBD1
V gene: TRBV6-5

CDR3 protein: CASSATGNTDTQYF
CDR3 DNA: TGTGCCAGCTCCGCGACAGGGAACACAGATACGCAGTATTTT
clone size: -
J gene: TRBJ2-3
CDR3 length: 14
D gene: TRBD1
V gene: TRBV18

CDR3 protein: CASSDGSAGGEKLFF
CDR3 DNA: TGTGCCAGCAGTGACGGTTCGGCAGGGGGCGAAAAACTGTTTTTT
clone size: -
J gene: TRBJ1-4
CDR3 length: 15
D gene: TRBD1
V gene: TRBV2

CDR3 protein: CASSPRDRAPDTQYF
CDR3 DNA: TGTGCCAGCAGTCCGCGGGACAGGGCCCCAGATACGCAGTATTTT
clone size: once
J gene: TRBJ2-3
CDR3 length: 15
D gene: TRBD1
V gene: TRBV7-8

CDR3 protein: CAWSTGGITEAFF
CDR3 DNA: TGTGCCTGGAGTACCGGGGGGATCACTGAAGCTTTCTTT
clone size: -
J gene: TRBJ1-1
CDR3 length: 13
D gene: -
V gene: TRBV30

CDR3 protein: CASRDPGQGFRTEAFF
CDR3 DNA: TGTGCCAGTAGGGACCCGGGACAGGGGTTTCGGACTGAAGCTTTCTTT
clone size: -
J gene: TRBJ1-1
CDR3 length: 16
D gene: TRBD1
V gene: TRBV19

CDR3 protein: CASSFSLRGNTEAFF
CDR3 DNA: TGTGCCAGCAGTTTTTCATTGCGGGGGAACACTGAAGCTTTCTTT
clone size: -
J gene: TRBJ1-1
CDR3 length: 15
D gene: -
V gene: TRBV6-6

CDR3 protein: CASRLAGGGSSRPQETQYF
CDR3 DNA: TGCGCCAGCCGACTAGCGGGGGGGGGATCGTCAAGGCCCCAAGAGACCCAGTACTTC
clone size: -
J gene: TRBJ2-5
CDR3 length: 19
D gene: TRBD2
V gene: TRBV10-1

CDR3 protein: CASSAFFRDRGLGEDTQYF
CDR3 DNA: TGCGCCAGCAGCGCCTTCTTCCGGGACAGGGGGCTAGGAGAAGATACGCAGTATTTT
clone size: -
J gene: TRBJ2-3
CDR3 length: 19
D gene: TRBD1
V gene: TRBV5-1

CDR3 protein: CASSADSDQPAVLFF
CDR3 DNA: TGTGCCAGCAGCGCGGACAGTGACCAACCTGCCGTCCTGTTCTTC
clone size: once
J gene: TRBJ2-1
CDR3 length: 15
D gene: -
V gene: TRBV2

CDR3 protein: CASSWTGGELFF
CDR3 DNA: TGTGCCAGCAGTTGGACAGGGGGGGAGCTGTTTTTT
clone size: -
J gene: TRBJ2-2
CDR3 length: 12
D gene: TRBD1
V gene: TRBV6-5

CDR3 protein: CASRPLGQGLAEAFF
CDR3 DNA: TGTGCCAGCAGACCCCTCGGACAGGGTCTAGCTGAAGCTTTCTTT
clone size: -
J gene: TRBJ1-1
CDR3 length: 15
D gene: TRBD1
V gene: TRBV27

CDR3 protein: CASSLSGSVTEAFF
CDR3 DNA: TGTGCCAGCAGCTTGTCGGGTTCGGTCACTGAAGCTTTCTTT
clone size: -
J gene: TRBJ1-1
CDR3 length: 14
D gene: -
V gene: TRBV5-6

CDR3 protein: CASSLHLGLAADTQYF
CDR3 DNA: TGTGCCAGCAGCTTACATCTCGGACTAGCGGCAGATACGCAGTATTTT
clone size: -
J gene: TRBJ2-3
CDR3 length: 16
D gene: TRBD2
V gene: TRBV7-9

CDR3 protein: CASKLGTGGSNEQFF
CDR3 DNA: TGCGCCAGCAAACTAGGGACAGGGGGTAGCAATGAGCAGTTCTTC
clone size: -
J gene: TRBJ2-1
CDR3 length: 15
D gene: TRBD1
V gene: TRBV5-1

CDR3 protein: CASSKTANYGYTF
CDR3 DNA: TGTGCCAGCAGCAAAACAGCTAACTATGGCTACACCTTC
clone size: -
J gene: TRBJ1-2
CDR3 length: 13
D gene: -
V gene: TRBV9

CDR3 protein: CASRDRGGNQPQHF
CDR3 DNA: TGTGCCAGCAGGGACAGGGGAGGCAATCAGCCCCAGCATTTT
clone size: -
J gene: TRBJ1-5
CDR3 length: 14
D gene: TRBD1
V gene: TRBV27

CDR3 protein: CAIAGAGTGELFF
CDR3 DNA: TGTGCCATAGCGGGGGCGGGCACCGGGGAGCTGTTTTTT
clone size: once
J gene: TRBJ2-2
CDR3 length: 13
D gene: TRBD2
V gene: TRBV19

CDR3 protein: CASSAGPNSNQPQHF
CDR3 DNA: TGTGCCAGCAGTGCGGGCCCAAATAGCAATCAGCCCCAGCATTTT
clone size: -
J gene: TRBJ1-5
CDR3 length: 15
D gene: -
V gene: TRBV27

CDR3 protein: CASSERGHNEKLFF
CDR3 DNA: TGTGCCAGCAGTGAAAGGGGTCATAATGAAAAACTGTTTTTT
clone size: once
J gene: TRBJ1-4
CDR3 length: 14
D gene: -
V gene: TRBV25-1

CDR3 protein: CASSGRGGSSEAFF
CDR3 DNA: TGTGCCAGCAGCGGTCGGGGGGGCTCATCTGAAGCTTTCTTT
clone size: -
J gene: TRBJ1-1
CDR3 length: 14
D gene: -
V gene: TRBV9

CDR3 protein: CASSLPGGITEAFF
CDR3 DNA: TGCGCCAGCAGCTTGCCAGGGGGGATCACTGAAGCTTTCTTT
clone size: -
J gene: TRBJ1-1
CDR3 length: 14
D gene: TRBD1
V gene: TRBV5-1

CDR3 protein: CASSVAYRSAGELFF
CDR3 DNA: TGTGCCAGCAGCGTAGCCTACCGATCGGCCGGGGAGCTGTTTTTT
clone size: -
J gene: TRBJ2-2
CDR3 length: 15
D gene: -
V gene: TRBV9

CDR3 protein: CASSRAEGDYTF
CDR3 DNA: TGTGCCAGCAGCCGGGCCGAGGGCGACTACACCTTC
clone size: -
J gene: TRBJ1-2
CDR3 length: 12
D gene: -
V gene: TRBV3-1/TRBV3-2

CDR3 protein: CASSYVQGNSPLHF
CDR3 DNA: TGTGCCAGCAGTTACGTCCAGGGGAATTCACCCCTCCACTTT
clone size: few
J gene: TRBJ1-6
CDR3 length: 14
D gene: -
V gene: TRBV6-5

CDR3 protein: CASSLVAGNNYGYTF
CDR3 DNA: TGTGCCAGCAGCTTGGTGGCAGGGAATAACTATGGCTACACCTTC
clone size: -
J gene: TRBJ1-2
CDR3 length: 15
D gene: -
V gene: TRBV5-4

CDR3 protein: CSAHKSEALHF
CDR3 DNA: TGCAGTGCTCATAAATCGGAGGCCCTCCACTTT
clone size: -
J gene: TRBJ1-6
CDR3 length: 11
D gene: -
V gene: TRBV20-1

CDR3 protein: CSAKDSYGYTF
CDR3 DNA: TGCAGTGCTAAAGACAGCTATGGCTACACCTTC
clone size: -
J gene: TRBJ1-2
CDR3 length: 11
D gene: -
V gene: TRBV20-1

CDR3 protein: CASSPGTYSQYF
CDR3 DNA: TGTGCCAGCTCACCTGGGACTTACAGTCAGTACTTC
clone size: -
J gene: TRBJ2-5
CDR3 length: 12
D gene: -
V gene: TRBV18

CDR3 protein: CSAQRQETQYF
CDR3 DNA: TGCAGTGCCCAGAGGCAAGAGACCCAGTACTTC
clone size: -
J gene: TRBJ2-5
CDR3 length: 11
D gene: -
V gene: TRBV20-1

CDR3 protein: CASSPSRYEQYF
CDR3 DNA: TGTGCCAGCAGTCCCTCCCGCTACGAGCAGTACTTC
clone size: -
J gene: TRBJ2-7
CDR3 length: 12
D gene: -
V gene: TRBV2

CDR3 protein: CASSSTSGSYEQYF
CDR3 DNA: TGTGCCAGCAGCTCGACTAGCGGTTCCTACGAGCAGTACTTC
clone size: -
J gene: TRBJ2-7
CDR3 length: 14
D gene: TRBD2
V gene: TRBV9

CDR3 protein: CSSSGFGETQYF
CDR3 DNA: TGCAGCTCATCGGGGTTCGGAGAGACCCAGTACTTC
clone size: -
J gene: TRBJ2-5
CDR3 length: 12
D gene: -
V gene: TRBV29-1

CDR3 protein: CASSYFPGQGYEQYF
CDR3 DNA: TGTGCCAGCAGTTACTTTCCGGGACAGGGCTACGAGCAGTACTTC
clone size: -
J gene: TRBJ2-7
CDR3 length: 15
D gene: TRBD1
V gene: TRBV5-6

CDR3 protein: CASTPPGGTQHF
CDR3 DNA: TGTGCCAGTACCCCCCCCGGGGGGACTCAGCATTTT
clone size: once
J gene: TRBJ1-5
CDR3 length: 12
D gene: -
V gene: TRBV19

CDR3 protein: CASSITGARSPLHF
CDR3 DNA: TGTGCCAGCAGCATCACAGGGGCGAGGTCACCCCTCCACTTT
clone size: -
J gene: TRBJ1-6
CDR3 length: 14
D gene: TRBD1
V gene: TRBV9